Below are 22 T cell receptor beta chains sequenced from a single sample in a study of blood T cell repertoires in COVID-19. TCRdb's table, derived via immunoSEQ multiplex PCR, lists solely in-frame clones and lacks some. The data contain about 98,000 clones, about 81% of them singletons. Sequencing was performed on peripheral blood. The receptor set was obtained from a man in his 70s with acute or convalescent COVID-19.

The J gene is TRBJ2-7, the V gene TRBV5-1, with 10 bases identical to TRBD2. Unmatched junction bases numbered 9, after V lost 0 bases and J lost 6 bases. Germline V lookup: CDR1 SGHRS, CDR2 YFSETQ. The CDR3 is 16 amino acids. The CDR3: CASSLDASGSNAEQYF. CDR3 coding DNA: TGCGCCAGCAGCTTGGATGCTAGCGGGAGTAACGCCGAGCAGTACTTC.

This CDR3 reads CATSRVQGSNQPQHF. In nucleotides, the CDR3 is TGTGCCACCAGCCGCGTCCAGGGAAGCAATCAGCCCCAGCATTTT. This chain joins TRBV15 and TRBJ1-5; D may be TRBD1 (5 bases). Trimming took 5 bases from V and 1 from J, leaving 12 bases between them. This CDR3 comprises 15 residues. The germline CDR1 and CDR2 sequences are LNHNV and YYDKDF (reference sequence).

Only a few counts were recorded for this clone. The V and J genes are TRBV11-1 and TRBJ2-7, with 7 bases fitting TRBD2. The CDR3 runs 15 residues. Trimming cost V 5 bases and J 3 bases; bases outside gene matches: 10. The germline V gene has CDR1 SGHAT and CDR2 FQDESV (reference sequence). CDR3 sequence reads: CASSRAGTTGYEQYF. CDR3 nucleotides: TGTGCCAGCAGCCGCGCCGGGACTACTGGCTACGAGCAGTACTTC.

This chain uses TRBV5-4 with TRBJ2-1; tentative D call: TRBD2 (5 bases). Trimming left V 0 bases short and J 8 bases short, with 9 bases between. Germline V gene lookup returns CDR1 SGHNT and CDR2 YYREEE (reference sequence). The CDR3 length is 13 residues. The CDR3 spells CASSLAGIHEQFF. CDR3 nucleotides: TGTGCCAGCAGCTTGGCGGGGATCCATGAGCAGTTCTTC. The entire variable domain, with the rest obtained from reference TRBV5-4 and TRBJ2-1, is as follows: ETGVTQSPTHLIKTRGQQVTLRCSSQSGHNTVSWYQQALGQGPQFIFQYYREEENGRGNFPPRFSGLQFPNYSSELNVNALELDDSALYLCASSLAGIHEQFFGPGTRLTVL.

V gene TRBV18 combines with J gene TRBJ2-7, with 7 bases fitting TRBD2. With 1 base clipped from V and 2 bases from J, the junction kept 8 bases outside the gene matches. Germline CDR1 is KGHSH and CDR2 is LQKENI. The CDR3 runs 16 residues. The DNA of the CDR3 is TGTGCCAGCTCACCACTAGGCGCGGGAGACGCCTACGAGCAGTACTTC. Translated, it gives CASSPLGAGDAYEQYF.

The gene calls are TRBV30 and TRBJ1-5, with D maybe TRBD1 (6 bases). The CDR3 consists of 15 residues. V was cut by 2 bases and J by 0 bases, with 11 bases left in between. Looked up from germline, CDR1 is GTSNPN and CDR2 is SVGIG (reference sequence). The CDR3 DNA reads TGTGCCTGGAGTCAGGGGCGCTATAGCAATCAGCCCCAGCATTTT. Its translation: CAWSQGRYSNQPQHF.

There are a few counts of this clone. The V and J genes are TRBV18 and TRBJ1-3; possibly TRBD1 for D (6 bases). The CDR3 is 17 residues long. CDR1 is KGHSH, CDR2 LQKENI, per germline. V lost 2 bases, J lost 0 bases, and 14 bases lay in between. CDR3 in amino acids: CASSPFSGDLSGNTIYF. CDR3 DNA sequence: TGTGCCAGCTCACCATTCTCAGGGGACCTCTCTGGAAACACCATATATTTT. Variable domain in full (rest from reference TRBV18 and TRBJ1-3): NAGVMQNPRHLVRRRGQEARLRCSPMKGHSHVYWYRQLPEEGLKFMVYLQKENIIDESGMPKERFSAEFPKEGPSILRIQQVVRGDSAAYFCASSPFSGDLSGNTIYFGEGSWLTVV.

J is TRBJ2-3 and V is TRBV19; a weak D match, TRBD1 (5 bases). Germline values: CDR1 LNHDA, CDR2 SQIVND (reference sequence). There are 14 residues in the CDR3. Trimming cost V 5 bases and J 4 bases, with 13 bases left between them. The CDR3 DNA follows: TGTGCCAGTAGTCCAGCCCAGGGCGCAGATACGCAGTATTTT. This sequence encodes CASSPAQGADTQYF. Full variable domain (rest looked up from reference TRBV19 and TRBJ2-3): DGGITQSPKYLFRKEGQNVTLSCEQNLNHDAMYWYRQDPGQGLRLIYYSQIVNDFQKGDIAEGYSVSREKKESFPLTVTSAQKNPTAFYLCASSPAQGADTQYFGPGTRLTVL.

The gene calls are TRBV7-9 and TRBJ2-5; the D is unclear. The ends were cut back, 6 bases at V and 3 bases at J, with 17 bases in the middle. This CDR3 contains 15 residues. Germline assignment: CDR1 SEHNR and CDR2 FQNEAQ (reference sequence). CDR3 in amino acids: CASRPPEGEKETQYF. In nucleotides, the CDR3 is TGTGCCAGCAGGCCGCCAGAAGGAGAGAAAGAGACCCAGTACTTC. The full variable domain, with the rest looked up from reference TRBV7-9 and TRBJ2-5, is DTGVSQNPRHKITKRGQNVTFRCDPISEHNRLYWYRQTLGQGPEFLTYFQNEAQLEKSRLLSDRFSAERPKGSFSTLEIQRTEQGDSAMYLCASRPPEGEKETQYFGPGTRLLVL.

The chain couples TRBV7-2 to TRBJ1-4; 7 positions agree with TRBD1. The germline gives CDR1 SGHTA, CDR2 FQGNSA. This CDR3 region has 15 residues. J gave up 6 bases and V 4 bases, and 8 bases lay outside the gene matches. The CDR3 coding sequence is TGTGCCAGCAGCTCCCCACAGGGGCTAGATGAAAAACTGTTTTTT. Translation gives CASSSPQGLDEKLFF.

This chain joins TRBV6-5 and TRBJ1-2, with 10 bases lining up with TRBD1. Germline CDR1 reads MNHEY; CDR2 reads SVGAGI. The V gene end was trimmed by 2 bases and the J gene end by 2 bases; junction bases not matched to a gene: 5. CDR3 length equals 16 residues. The CDR3 reads CASSYPTGGDNYGYTF. CDR3 nucleotides: TGTGCCAGCAGTTACCCGACAGGGGGCGACAACTATGGCTACACCTTC.

V and J are TRBV27 and TRBJ2-3; 7 bases align to TRBD1. CDR1 is MNHEY and CDR2 is SMNVEV in the germline V gene (reference sequence). This CDR3 region has 16 residues. The V segment lost 4 bases and the J segment 0 bases; nucleotides outside the gene matches: 7. CDR3 sequence (DNA): TGTGCCAGCAGTTCGTACCGGGACAGAAGCACAGATACGCAGTATTTT. Its protein is CASSSYRDRSTDTQYF.

This sequence joins TRBV19 and TRBJ2-1; 11 nucleotides align to TRBD2. Trimming removed 9 bases from V and 0 bases from J; junction bases left unmatched: 10. The CDR3 loop spans 17 amino acids. The germline gives CDR1 LNHDA, CDR2 SQIVND (reference sequence). CDR3 in amino acids: CASVAGGPGGSYNEQFF. For the CDR3, the DNA is TGTGCCAGCGTAGCGGGAGGGCCAGGCGGCTCCTACAATGAGCAGTTCTTC. Together with reference TRBV19 and TRBJ2-1, the CDR3 gives the full variable domain: DGGITQSPKYLFRKEGQNVTLSCEQNLNHDAMYWYRQDPGQGLRLIYYSQIVNDFQKGDIAEGYSVSREKKESFPLTVTSAQKNPTAFYLCASVAGGPGGSYNEQFFGPGTRLTVL.

The V and J genes are TRBV2 and TRBJ1-1; 8 positions agree with TRBD1. J lost 1 base, V lost 5 bases, and 6 bases had no gene match. CDR3 length: 15 amino acids. The germline CDR1 and CDR2 sequences are SNHLY and FYNNEI. CDR3 sequence (DNA): TGTGCCAGCAGTAAAAGAGGGACAGGGAACACTGAAGCTTTCTTT. Encoded protein: CASSKRGTGNTEAFF.

This clone has a handful of counts. The V and J genes are TRBV24-1 and TRBJ1-4, with D perhaps matching TRBD1 (5 bases). Between the trimmed V and J ends, which lost 4 bases and 4 bases, there was a span of 15 bases. Germline lookup yields CDR1 KGHDR and CDR2 SFDVKD. This CDR3 has 16 amino acids. CDR3 in DNA: TGTGCCACCAGTGACCCCTCGGGGGGGAATAATGAAAAACTGTTTTTT. This gives the protein CATSDPSGGNNEKLFF.

The count of this clone is one. V and J are TRBV6-2 or TRBV6-3 and TRBJ2-7; weak D call: TRBD1 (6 bases). CDR3 size: 18 residues. Deletions cut 6 bases from V and 2 bases from J, with 26 bases between. The V gene's germline CDR1 is MNHEY and CDR2 SVGEGT. CDR3: CASSFRVLPRTEPYEQYF. The CDR3 bases are TGTGCCAGCAGCTTCCGGGTCTTACCTAGGACAGAACCCTACGAGCAGTACTTC.

This clone was recorded a few times. J is TRBJ1-1 and V is TRBV23-1; D is unclear. TRBV23-1 qualifies as an ORF whose function is uncertain. This CDR3 is built from 13 residues. Trimming left V 4 bases short and J 0 bases short, with 6 bases between. Here the CDR3 reads CASSLLMNTEAFF. CDR3 coding DNA: TGCGCCAGCAGTCTTTTAATGAACACTGAAGCTTTCTTT.

This clone was detected a few times. The chain uses TRBV7-2 and TRBJ2-1, with 11 positions matching TRBD2. Germline trimming cut 5 bases from V and 3 bases from J; bases unmatched to any gene: 6. The germline V gene has CDR1 SGHTA and CDR2 FQGNSA. CDR3 length equals 16 residues. The CDR3 spells CASSQVAGGSYNEQFF. CDR3 in DNA: TGTGCCAGCAGCCAAGTAGCGGGAGGGAGCTACAATGAGCAGTTCTTC.

The chain carries TRBV2 and TRBJ2-3, with D maybe TRBD1 (6 bases). The CDR3 covers 15 residues. The ends were cut back, 6 bases at V and 6 bases at J, with 19 bases in the middle. Germline-derived CDR1 and CDR2 are SNHLY and FYNNEI. The CDR3 loop reads CASSDSGVRGDTQYF. The CDR3 DNA reads as TGTGCCAGCAGCGATTCAGGGGTGCGTGGGGATACGCAGTATTTT.

V is TRBV5-1 and J is TRBJ1-5; D is uncertain. This CDR3 contains 13 residues. CDR1 SGHRS and CDR2 YFSETQ come from the germline V gene. V was pared by 4 bases and J by 0 bases, with 5 bases between. The CDR3 DNA reads TGCGCCAGCAGCGAGAATAGCAATCAGCCCCAGCATTTT. The encoded protein is CASSENSNQPQHF.

The chain couples TRBV6-5 to TRBJ2-7; a possible D gene is TRBD1 (5 bases). The CDR3 is made up of 12 amino acids. Germline-derived CDR1 and CDR2 are MNHEY and SVGAGI. Trimming removed 6 bases at V and 11 bases at J, with 17 bases between. The CDR3 region has the DNA TGTGCCAGCAGGAGAGAAGGGGATCGGGAGTACTTC. This sequence encodes CASRREGDREYF.

This clone turned up a few times. The chain is built from TRBV5-6 and TRBJ2-5; TRBD1 agrees at 11 bases. After removal of 6 bases from V and 5 bases from J, the junction contained 9 bases not matched to a gene. This CDR3 comprises 15 residues. In germline, CDR1 is SGHDT, CDR2 YYEEEE. CDR3 DNA: TGTGCCAGCACCCCTCGGACAGGGGGCTGGGAGACCCAGTACTTC. As protein: CASTPRTGGWETQYF.